One sample yielded the 3 T cell receptor beta chains listed below, sequenced in a study of shared clonotypes between healthy human individuals. Only in-frame clones appear in the TCRdb table, and some are missing; sequencing was by immunoSEQ multiplex PCR. Of 2.3 million or so clones detected, over 85% appear once; the ten largest clones hold about 0.39%. Source material: naive CD4+ T cells from PBMCs. Specified subset: CD45RA+ positively selected. Source of these receptors: a man between 18 and 29 years old in good health. Some clones in this sample may be carry-over from other donors' samples.

V is TRBV6-5 and J is TRBJ1-1; the match to TRBD1 covers 7 bases. This CDR3 is built from 16 residues. Trimming cost V 0 bases and J 4 bases; bases outside gene matches: 8. Germline V lookup: CDR1 MNHEY, CDR2 SVGAGI. The CDR3 region is CASSYSKPGGGTEAFF. In DNA, the CDR3 is TGTGCCAGCAGTTACTCGAAACCAGGGGGAGGCACTGAAGCTTTCTTT.

This clone was counted a single time. The chain links TRBV5-1 to TRBJ1-3; 8 bases align to TRBD1. CDR1 and CDR2 from the germline V gene are SGHRS and YFSETQ. V lost 4 bases and J lost 2; bases outside the gene matches: 8. This CDR3 has 16 amino acids. Here the CDR3 DNA reads TGCGCCAGCAGCGGACAGGGAGGTCGGGCTGGAAACACCATATATTTT. Protein: CASSGQGGRAGNTIYF.

This clone was detected only a few times. The rearrangement uses TRBV4-1 and TRBJ1-2, with a tentative D call TRBD1 (6 bases). CDR1 is MGHRA, CDR2 YSYEKL, per germline. Trimming removed 6 bases at V and 3 bases at J, with 8 bases between. The CDR3 spans 12 residues. CDR3 protein: CASRGGYYGYTF. DNA for the CDR3: TGCGCCAGCAGAGGGGGATACTATGGCTACACCTTC.